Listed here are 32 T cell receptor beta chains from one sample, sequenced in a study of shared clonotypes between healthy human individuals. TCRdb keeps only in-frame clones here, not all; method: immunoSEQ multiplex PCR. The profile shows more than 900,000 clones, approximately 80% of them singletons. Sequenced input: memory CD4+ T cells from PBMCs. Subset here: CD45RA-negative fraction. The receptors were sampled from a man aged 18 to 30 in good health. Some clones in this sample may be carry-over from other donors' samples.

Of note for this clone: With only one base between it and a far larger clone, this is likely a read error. The CDR3 DNA is TGTGCCTGGAGTACCTACGACGAGCGGTACTTC. As protein: CAWSTYDERYF. This sequence joins TRBV30 and TRBJ2-7; D is ambiguous. The CDR3 spans 11 residues. Germline CDR1 is GTSNPN and CDR2 is SVGIG (reference sequence).

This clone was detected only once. The CDR3 coding sequence is TGTGCCAGTATCGGACTGAGTGCAGCCAAAAACATTCAGTACTTC. Amino acid sequence: CASIGLSAAKNIQYF. The chain carries TRBV19 and TRBJ2-4; a weak D match, TRBD2 (5 bases). Trimming removed 7 bases at V and 0 bases at J, with 13 bases between. The length of the CDR3 is 15 residues. Germline V gene data show CDR1 as LNHDA and CDR2 as SQIVND (reference sequence).

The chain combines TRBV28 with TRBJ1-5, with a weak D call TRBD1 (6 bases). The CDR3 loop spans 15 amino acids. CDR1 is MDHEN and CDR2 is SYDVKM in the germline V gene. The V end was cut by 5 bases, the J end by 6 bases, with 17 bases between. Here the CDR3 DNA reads TGTGCCAGCAGTCCCGGGGGGGCCCCCATTCAGCCCCAGCATTTT. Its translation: CASSPGGAPIQPQHF.

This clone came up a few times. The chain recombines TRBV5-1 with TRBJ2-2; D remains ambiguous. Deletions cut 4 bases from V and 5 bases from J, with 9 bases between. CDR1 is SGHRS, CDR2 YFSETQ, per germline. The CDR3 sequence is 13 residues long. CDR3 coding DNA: TGCGCCAGCAGCCCAGTCTTGACCGGGGAGCTGTTTTTT. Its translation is CASSPVLTGELFF.

In nucleotides, the CDR3 is TGTGCCAGCTCACCACCGGTAGGGGACACTGAAGCTTTCTTT. Amino acid sequence: CASSPPVGDTEAFF. This rearrangement joins TRBV18 to TRBJ1-1; tentatively, D is TRBD1 (5 bases). Germline CDR1 is KGHSH and CDR2 is LQKENI. This CDR3 spans 14 amino acids. Trimming shortened V by 0 bases and J by 3 bases, and 8 bases separated the two germline ends. Full variable domain (outside the CDR3, taken from reference TRBV18 and TRBJ1-1): NAGVMQNPRHLVRRRGQEARLRCSPMKGHSHVYWYRQLPEEGLKFMVYLQKENIIDESGMPKERFSAEFPKEGPSILRIQQVVRGDSAAYFCASSPPVGDTEAFFGQGTRLTVV.

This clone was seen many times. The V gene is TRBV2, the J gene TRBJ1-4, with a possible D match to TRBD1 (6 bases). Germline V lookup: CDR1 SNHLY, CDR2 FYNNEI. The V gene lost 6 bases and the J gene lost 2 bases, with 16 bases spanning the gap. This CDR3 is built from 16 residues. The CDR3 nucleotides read TGTGCCAGCAGCCCAGAGGGGGGGATGACTAATGAAAAACTGTTTTTT. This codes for CASSPEGGMTNEKLFF.

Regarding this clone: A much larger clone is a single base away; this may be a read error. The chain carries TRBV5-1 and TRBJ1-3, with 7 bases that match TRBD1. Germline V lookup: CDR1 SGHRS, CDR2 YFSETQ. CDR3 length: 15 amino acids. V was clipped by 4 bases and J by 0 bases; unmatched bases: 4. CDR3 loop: CASSEGQTSGNTIYF. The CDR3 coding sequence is TGCGCCAGCAGCGAGGGACAGACCTCTGGAAACACCATATATTTT.

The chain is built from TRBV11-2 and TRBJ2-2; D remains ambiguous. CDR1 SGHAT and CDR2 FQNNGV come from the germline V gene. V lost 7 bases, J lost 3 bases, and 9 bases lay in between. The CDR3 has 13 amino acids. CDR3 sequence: CASNSFYTGELFF. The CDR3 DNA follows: TGTGCCAGCAATAGTTTTTACACCGGGGAGCTGTTTTTT.

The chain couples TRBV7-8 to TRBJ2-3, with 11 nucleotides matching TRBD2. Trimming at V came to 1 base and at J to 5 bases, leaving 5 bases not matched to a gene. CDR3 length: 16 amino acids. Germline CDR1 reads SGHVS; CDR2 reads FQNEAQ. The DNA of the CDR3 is TGTGCCAGCAGCTTAGGACTAGCGGGATGGGGAGATACGCAGTATTTT. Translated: CASSLGLAGWGDTQYF.

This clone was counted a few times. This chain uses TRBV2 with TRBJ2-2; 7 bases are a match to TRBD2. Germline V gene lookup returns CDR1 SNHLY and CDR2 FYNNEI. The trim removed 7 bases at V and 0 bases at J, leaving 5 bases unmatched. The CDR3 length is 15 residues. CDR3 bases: TGTGCCAGCACGCGGGGGAACGCGAACACCGGGGAGCTGTTTTTT. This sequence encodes CASTRGNANTGELFF. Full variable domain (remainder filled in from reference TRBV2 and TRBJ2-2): EPEVTQTPSHQVTQMGQEVILRCVPISNHLYFYWYRQILGQKVEFLVSFYNNEISEKSEIFDDQFSVERPDGSNFTLKIRSTKLEDSAMYFCASTRGNANTGELFFGEGSRLTVL.

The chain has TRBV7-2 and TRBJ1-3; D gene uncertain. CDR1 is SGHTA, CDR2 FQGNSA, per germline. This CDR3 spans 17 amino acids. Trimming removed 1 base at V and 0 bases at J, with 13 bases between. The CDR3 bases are TGTGCCAGCAGCTTAGGGCAACGACCAGGCTCTGGAAACACCATATATTTT. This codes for CASSLGQRPGSGNTIYF.

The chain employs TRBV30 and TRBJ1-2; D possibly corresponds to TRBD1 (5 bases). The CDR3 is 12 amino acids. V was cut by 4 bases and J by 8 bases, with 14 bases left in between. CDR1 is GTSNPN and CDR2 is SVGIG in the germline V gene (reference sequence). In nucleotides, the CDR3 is TGTGCCTGGAAGGCAGGGTTCCGGGGCTACACCTTC. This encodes CAWKAGFRGYTF.

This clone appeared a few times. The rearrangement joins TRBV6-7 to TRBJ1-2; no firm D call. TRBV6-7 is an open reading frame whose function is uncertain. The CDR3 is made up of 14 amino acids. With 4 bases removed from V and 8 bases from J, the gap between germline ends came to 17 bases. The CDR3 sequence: CASSFPGETMGYTF. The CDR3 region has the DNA TGTGCCAGCAGTTTCCCCGGGGAGACAATGGGCTACACCTTC.

The chain's CDR3 is CASSGQGSMATDTQYF. In DNA, the CDR3 is TGTGCCAGCAGTGGACAGGGGAGTATGGCAACAGATACGCAGTATTTT. The rearrangement links TRBV2 to TRBJ2-3, with 8 bases that match TRBD1. Germline CDR1 is SNHLY and CDR2 is FYNNEI. V lost 4 bases and J lost 3; bases outside the gene matches: 9. The CDR3 has 16 amino acids. Supplemented by reference TRBV2 and TRBJ2-3, the full variable domain reads EPEVTQTPSHQVTQMGQEVILRCVPISNHLYFYWYRQILGQKVEFLVSFYNNEISEKSEIFDDQFSVERPDGSNFTLKIRSTKLEDSAMYFCASSGQGSMATDTQYFGPGTRLTVL.

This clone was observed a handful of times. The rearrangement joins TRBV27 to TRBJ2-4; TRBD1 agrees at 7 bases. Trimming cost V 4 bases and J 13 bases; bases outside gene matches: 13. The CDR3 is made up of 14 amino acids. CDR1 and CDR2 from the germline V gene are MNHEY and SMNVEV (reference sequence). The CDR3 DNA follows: TGTGCCAGCAGTTCCCCCTCCCTCGGACAGGTCCAGTACTTC. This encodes CASSSPSLGQVQYF.

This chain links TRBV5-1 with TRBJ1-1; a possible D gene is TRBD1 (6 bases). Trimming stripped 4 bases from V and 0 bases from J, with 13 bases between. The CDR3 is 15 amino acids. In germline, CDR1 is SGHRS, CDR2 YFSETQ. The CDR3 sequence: CASSRGQTLNTEAFF. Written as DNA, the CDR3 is TGCGCCAGCAGCCGGGGGCAGACCTTGAACACTGAAGCTTTCTTT. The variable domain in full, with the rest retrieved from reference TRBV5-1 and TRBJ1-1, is KAGVTQTPRYLIKTRGQQVTLSCSPISGHRSVSWYQQTPGQGLQFLFEYFSETQRNKGNFPGRFSGRQFSNSRSEMNVSTLELGDSALYLCASSRGQTLNTEAFFGQGTRLTVV.

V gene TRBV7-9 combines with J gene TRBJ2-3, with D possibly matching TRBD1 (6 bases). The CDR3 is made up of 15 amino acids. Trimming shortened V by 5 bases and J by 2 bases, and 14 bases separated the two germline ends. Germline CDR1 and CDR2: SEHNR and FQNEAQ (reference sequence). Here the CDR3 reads CASSPQDRITDTQYF. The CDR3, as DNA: TGTGCCAGCAGCCCGCAGGACAGAATCACAGATACGCAGTATTTT.

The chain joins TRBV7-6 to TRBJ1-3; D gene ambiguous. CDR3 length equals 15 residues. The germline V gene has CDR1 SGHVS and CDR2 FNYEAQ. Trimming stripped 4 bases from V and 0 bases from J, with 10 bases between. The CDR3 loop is CASSSNTASGNTIYF. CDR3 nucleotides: TGTGCCAGCAGCTCCAACACCGCCTCTGGAAACACCATATATTTT.

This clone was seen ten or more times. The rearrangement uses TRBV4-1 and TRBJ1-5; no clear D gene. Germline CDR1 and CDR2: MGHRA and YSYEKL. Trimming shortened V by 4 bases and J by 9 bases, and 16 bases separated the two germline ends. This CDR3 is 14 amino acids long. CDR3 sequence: CASSPVPERGPQHF. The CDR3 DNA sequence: TGCGCCAGCAGCCCGGTTCCGGAACGTGGGCCCCAGCATTTT.

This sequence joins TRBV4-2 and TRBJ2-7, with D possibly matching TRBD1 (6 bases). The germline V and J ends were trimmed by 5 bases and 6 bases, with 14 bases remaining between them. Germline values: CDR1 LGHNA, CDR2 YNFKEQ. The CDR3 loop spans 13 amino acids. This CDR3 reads CASSLFQGPEQYF. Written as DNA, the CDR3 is TGTGCCAGCAGCTTGTTCCAGGGGCCCGAGCAGTACTTC.

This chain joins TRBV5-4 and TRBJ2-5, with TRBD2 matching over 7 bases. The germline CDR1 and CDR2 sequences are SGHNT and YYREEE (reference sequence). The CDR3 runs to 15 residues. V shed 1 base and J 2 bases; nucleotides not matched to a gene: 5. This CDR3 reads CASSLRLAAQETQYF. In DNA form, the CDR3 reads TGTGCCAGCAGCTTGCGCCTAGCGGCACAAGAGACCCAGTACTTC.

The CDR3 is CASSLETSALSSYEQYF. CDR3 coding DNA: TGCGCCAGCAGCTTGGAGACTAGCGCTCTGAGCTCCTACGAGCAGTACTTC. This rearrangement joins TRBV5-1 to TRBJ2-7, with 8 positions matching TRBD2. This CDR3 region has 17 residues. Germline V gives CDR1 SGHRS, CDR2 YFSETQ. The trim removed 0 bases at V and 0 bases at J, leaving 8 bases unmatched.

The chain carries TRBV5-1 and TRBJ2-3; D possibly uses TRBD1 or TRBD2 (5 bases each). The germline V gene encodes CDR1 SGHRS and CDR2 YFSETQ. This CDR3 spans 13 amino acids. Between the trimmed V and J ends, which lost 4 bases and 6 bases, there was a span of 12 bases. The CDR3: CASSRDRFDTQYF. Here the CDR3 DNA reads TGCGCCAGCAGCCGGGACCGGTTCGATACGCAGTATTTT.

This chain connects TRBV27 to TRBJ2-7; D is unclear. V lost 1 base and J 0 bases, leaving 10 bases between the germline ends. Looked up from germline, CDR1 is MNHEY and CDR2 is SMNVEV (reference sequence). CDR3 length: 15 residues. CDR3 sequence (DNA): TGTGCCAGCAGTTTATATAGCAGTAGCTCCTACGAGCAGTACTTC. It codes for CASSLYSSSSYEQYF.

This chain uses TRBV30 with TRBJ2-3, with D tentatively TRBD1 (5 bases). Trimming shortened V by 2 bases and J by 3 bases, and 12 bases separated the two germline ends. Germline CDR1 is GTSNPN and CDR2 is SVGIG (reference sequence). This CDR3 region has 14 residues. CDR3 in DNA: TGTGCCTGGAGTTATTTGACAGCTACAGATACGCAGTATTTT. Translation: CAWSYLTATDTQYF.

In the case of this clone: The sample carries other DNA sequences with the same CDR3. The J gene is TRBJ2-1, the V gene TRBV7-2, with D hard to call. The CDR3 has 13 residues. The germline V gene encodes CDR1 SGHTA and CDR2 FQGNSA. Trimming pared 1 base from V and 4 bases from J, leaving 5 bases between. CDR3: CASSLGLYNEQFF. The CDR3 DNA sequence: TGTGCCAGCAGCTTAGGACTTTACAATGAGCAGTTCTTC.

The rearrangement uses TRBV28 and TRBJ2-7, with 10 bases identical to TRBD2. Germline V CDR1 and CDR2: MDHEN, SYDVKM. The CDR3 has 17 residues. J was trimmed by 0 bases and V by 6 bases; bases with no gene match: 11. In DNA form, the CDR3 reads TGTGCCAGCAGCCCTCTAGCGGGAGCCAGGAGCTCCTACGAGCAGTACTTC. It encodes CASSPLAGARSSYEQYF.

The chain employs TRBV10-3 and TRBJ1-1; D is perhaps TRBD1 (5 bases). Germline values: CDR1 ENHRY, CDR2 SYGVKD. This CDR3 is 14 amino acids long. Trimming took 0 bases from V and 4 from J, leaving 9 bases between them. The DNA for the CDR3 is TGTGCCATCAGTGAGTCGAGAGGGACCACTGAAGCTTTCTTT. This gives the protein CAISESRGTTEAFF.

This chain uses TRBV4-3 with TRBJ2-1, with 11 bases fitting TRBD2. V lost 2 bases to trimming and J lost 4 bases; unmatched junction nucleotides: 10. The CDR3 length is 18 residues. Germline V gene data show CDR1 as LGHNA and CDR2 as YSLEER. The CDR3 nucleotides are TGCGCCAGCAGCCAACATTTCCAATCTAGCGGGGGGTACAATGAGCAGTTCTTC. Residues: CASSQHFQSSGGYNEQFF.

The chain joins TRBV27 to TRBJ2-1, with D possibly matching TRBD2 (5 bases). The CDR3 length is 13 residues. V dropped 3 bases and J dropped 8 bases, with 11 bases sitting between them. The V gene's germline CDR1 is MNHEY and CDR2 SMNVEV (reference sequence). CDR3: CASSLTNRDEQFF. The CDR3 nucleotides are TGTGCCAGCAGTTTGACTAATCGGGATGAGCAGTTCTTC.

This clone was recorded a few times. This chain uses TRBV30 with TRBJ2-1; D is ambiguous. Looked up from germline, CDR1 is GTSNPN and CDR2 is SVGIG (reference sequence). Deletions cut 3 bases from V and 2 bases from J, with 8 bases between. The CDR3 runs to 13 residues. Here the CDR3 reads CAWSPLTYNEQFF. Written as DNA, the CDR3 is TGTGCCTGGAGCCCACTTACCTACAATGAGCAGTTCTTC.

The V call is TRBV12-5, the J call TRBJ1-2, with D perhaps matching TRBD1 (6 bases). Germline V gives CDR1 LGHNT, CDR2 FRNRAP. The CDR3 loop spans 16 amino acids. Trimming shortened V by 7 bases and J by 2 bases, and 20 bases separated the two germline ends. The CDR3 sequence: CASVPAPIDRNYGYTF. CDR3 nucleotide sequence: TGTGCTAGTGTCCCCGCCCCTATTGACAGGAACTATGGCTACACCTTC.